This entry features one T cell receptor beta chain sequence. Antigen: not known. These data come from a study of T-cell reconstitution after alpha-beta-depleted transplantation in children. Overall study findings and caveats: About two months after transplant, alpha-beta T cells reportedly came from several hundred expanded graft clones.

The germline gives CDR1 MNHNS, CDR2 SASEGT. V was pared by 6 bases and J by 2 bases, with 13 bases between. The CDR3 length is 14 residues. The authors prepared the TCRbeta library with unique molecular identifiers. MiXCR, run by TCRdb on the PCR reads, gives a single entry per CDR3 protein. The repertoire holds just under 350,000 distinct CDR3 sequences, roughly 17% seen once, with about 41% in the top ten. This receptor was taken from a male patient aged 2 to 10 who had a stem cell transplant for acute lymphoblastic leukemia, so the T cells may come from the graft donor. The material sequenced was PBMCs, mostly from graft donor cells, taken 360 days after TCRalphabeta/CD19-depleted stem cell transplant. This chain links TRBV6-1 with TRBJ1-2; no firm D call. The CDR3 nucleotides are TGTGCCAGCAGATCGAACGATCGGAACTATGGCTACACCTTC. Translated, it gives CASRSNDRNYGYTF.